This TCR beta chain was sequenced for a study of radiotherapy plus CTLA-4 blockade in lung cancer. Treatment of patients with chemo-refractory metastatic non-small-cell lung cancer consisted of focal radiation plus CTLA-4 blockade with ipilimumab. The table lists this clone with a few counts. Here immunoSEQ multiplex PCR was the method, and the copy in TCRdb shows in-frame clones only, minus some. The data show approximately 80,000 clones, more than 80% seen once. This TCR derives from a human donor with non-small cell lung cancer who had stable disease on radiotherapy plus ipilimumab. The sample was peripheral blood, taken from a patient treated with radiotherapy plus ipilimumab.

Written as DNA, the CDR3 is TGTGCCAGCAGCGTAGTTCCAGACTCGGGCACCGGGGAGCTGTTTTTT. This translates into CASSVVPDSGTGELFF. The chain couples TRBV9 to TRBJ2-2; no clear D. Germline V CDR1 and CDR2: SGDLS, YYNGEE. The CDR3 has 16 amino acids. V lost 0 bases and J lost 4, with 13 bases in between. Full variable domain (missing parts from reference TRBV9 and TRBJ2-2): DSGVTQTPKHLITATGQRVTLRCSPRSGDLSVYWYQQSLDQGLQFLIQYYNGEERAKGNILERFSAQQFPDLHSELNLSSLELGDSALYFCASSVVPDSGTGELFFGEGSRLTVL.